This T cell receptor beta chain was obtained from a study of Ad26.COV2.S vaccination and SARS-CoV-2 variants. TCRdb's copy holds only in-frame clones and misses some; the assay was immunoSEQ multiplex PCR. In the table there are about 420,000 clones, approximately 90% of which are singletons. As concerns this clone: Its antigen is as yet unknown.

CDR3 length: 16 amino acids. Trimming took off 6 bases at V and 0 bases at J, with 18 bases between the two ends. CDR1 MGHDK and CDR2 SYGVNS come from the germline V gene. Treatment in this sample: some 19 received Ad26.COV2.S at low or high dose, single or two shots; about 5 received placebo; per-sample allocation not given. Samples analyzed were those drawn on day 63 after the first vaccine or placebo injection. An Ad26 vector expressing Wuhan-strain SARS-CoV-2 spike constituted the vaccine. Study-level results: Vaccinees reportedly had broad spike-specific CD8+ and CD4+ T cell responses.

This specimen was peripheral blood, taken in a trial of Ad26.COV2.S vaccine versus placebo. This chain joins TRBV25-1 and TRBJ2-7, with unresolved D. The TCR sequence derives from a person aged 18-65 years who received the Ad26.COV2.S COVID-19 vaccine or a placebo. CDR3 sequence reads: CASRAFTGRTSYEQYF. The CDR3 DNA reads TGTGCCAGCAGGGCATTTACTGGGCGGACCTCCTACGAGCAGTACTTC.